Below, one T cell receptor beta chain is given with its context. Its antigen remains unidentified. This CDR3 has 17 residues. The V end was cut by 2 bases, the J end by 0 bases, with 11 bases between. Germline CDR1 is MNHEY and CDR2 is SMNVEV (reference sequence). The data originate from a study of T cell responses to AZD1222 COVID-19 vaccine. Background on the study: Second doses that came at about 4 or about 12 weeks were put together.

Sequencing was performed with immunoSEQ multiplex PCR; in TCRdb, only in-frame clones are kept and a portion is missing. Of some 140,000 clones listed, 90% to 95% are singletons. Study findings and constraints: White British donors predominated, females outnumbered males, and clonal diversity was possibly underestimated.

The TCR was taken from an adult in good health. The sample here was peripheral blood, taken on day 0 of AZD1222 vaccination. The rearrangement links TRBV27 to TRBJ2-6; D gene uncertain. The CDR3 DNA reads TGTGCCAGCAGTTTAAAAGGGCCCCCCTCTGGGGCCAACGTCCTGACTTTC. Residues: CASSLKGPPSGANVLTF.